This T cell receptor (beta chain) was found in a study of T cells in localized non-small cell lung cancer. Unmatched junction bases numbered 12, after V lost 5 bases and J lost 9 bases. The CDR3 loop spans 16 amino acids. Germline loops: CDR1 SNHLY, CDR2 FYNNEI. Using immunoSEQ multiplex PCR, the repertoire was profiled, and TCRdb retains in-frame clones only, with some absent. The repertoire consists of approximately 25,000 clones, with around 90% occurring once and the leading ten covering roughly 1.1%. The rearrangement uses TRBV2 and TRBJ1-6; TRBD1 matches at 8 bases. The sequence was collected from a woman between 35 and 75 years old with stage I lung adenocarcinoma. This specimen was peripheral blood, taken before any cancer treatment. The CDR3 DNA sequence: TGTGCCAGCAGTCAACGAGCACAGGGGGTCTCTTCACCCCTCCACTTT. Amino acid sequence: CASSQRAQGVSSPLHF.